The rows below give T cell receptor beta chains drawn from one sample of a study of long-term antiretroviral therapy in people with HIV. Sequenced by immunoSEQ multiplex PCR; TCRdb stores in-frame clones only, minus some. The table records about 40,000 clones, 86% of them present only once. Sequenced material: unsorted PBMCs, taken 0.1 years before starting antiretroviral therapy. These receptors all stem from a woman aged 45-60 years with HIV. CDR3s include the opening cysteine and the closing phenylalanine or tryptophan. The order of the fields is CDR3 protein, CDR3 DNA, clone size, J gene, D gene, V gene. D genes are given only for firm matches. Clone size is not always given. Where it is, it says once, few, many or a class for expanded clones.

CASSPGMAYGYTF,TGTGCCAGCAGTCCGGGAATGGCCTATGGCTACACCTTC,.,TRBJ1-2,.,TRBV2
CASRNPGQGKFF,TGTGCCAGCAGGAATCCGGGACAGGGGAAGTTCTTC,.,TRBJ2-1,TRBD1,TRBV7-2
CAWTGGGEETQYF,TGTGCCTGGACGGGAGGGGGGGAAGAGACCCAGTACTTC,.,TRBJ2-5,TRBD2,TRBV30
CAWSRVGGGYEQYF,TGTGCCTGGAGTCGGGTGGGTGGGGGCTACGAGCAGTACTTC,.,TRBJ2-7,.,TRBV30
CASSIGGWASSYEQYF,TGTGCCAGTAGTATTGGTGGTTGGGCTAGCTCCTACGAGCAGTACTTC,.,TRBJ2-7,.,TRBV19
CASSFDSGNTEAFF,TGCGCCAGCAGCTTTGACTCCGGGAACACTGAAGCTTTCTTT,.,TRBJ1-1,.,TRBV5-1
CASSLRATGEQYF,TGTGCCAGCAGTCTACGGGCAACGGGCGAGCAGTACTTC,.,TRBJ2-7,.,TRBV7-3
CASSPIRGTHAEAFF,TGTGCCAGCAGCCCAATTCGCGGGACACATGCTGAAGCTTTCTTT,.,TRBJ1-1,.,TRBV11-2
CASIPSRTGYSGYTF,TGTGCCAGCATCCCGTCAAGGACAGGCTATTCCGGCTACACCTTC,few,TRBJ1-2,TRBD1,TRBV2
CASSLGRAAQWGEQYF,TGCGCCAGCAGCTTGGGCAGAGCGGCACAATGGGGAGAGCAGTACTTC,few,TRBJ2-7,.,TRBV5-1
CASSPWSGQGVFGGYTF,TGTGCCAGCAGCCCATGGTCGGGACAGGGGGTGTTCGGTGGCTACACCTTC,.,TRBJ1-2,TRBD1,TRBV9
CAIPERGSNTGELFF,TGTGCCATCCCCGAGCGGGGCTCGAACACCGGGGAGCTGTTTTTT,.,TRBJ2-2,TRBD2,TRBV10-3
CAWRPPHRGQGEKLFF,TGTGCCTGGAGACCCCCTCATCGTGGCCAGGGAGAAAAACTGTTTTTT,.,TRBJ1-4,.,TRBV30
CASSEVLGNYGYTF,TGTGCCAGCAGTGAAGTTTTGGGGAACTATGGCTACACCTTC,.,TRBJ1-2,.,TRBV6-1
CASSFPGPPYEQYF,TGTGCCAGCAGCTTCCCCGGGCCTCCCTACGAGCAGTACTTC,.,TRBJ2-7,.,TRBV7-9
CASSLRDGYTF,TGTGCCAGCAGCTTAAGAGATGGCTACACCTTC,.,TRBJ1-2,.,TRBV7-2
CASTLESTDTQYF,TGTGCCAGTACACTAGAAAGCACAGATACGCAGTATTTT,.,TRBJ2-3,.,TRBV7-9
CASGWGGAYTEAFF,TGTGCCAGTGGATGGGGGGGGGCGTACACTGAAGCTTTCTTT,.,TRBJ1-1,.,TRBV19
CTSSQETSGSYEQYF,TGCACCAGCAGCCAAGAGACTAGCGGGTCCTACGAGCAGTACTTC,.,TRBJ2-7,.,TRBV1
CASSPLIRGGKENTEAFF,TGTGCCAGCTCACCACTGATTCGGGGGGGGAAAGAGAACACTGAAGCTTTCTTT,once,TRBJ1-1,.,TRBV18
CASSLLDRGETQYF,TGTGCCAGCAGCTTACTGGACAGGGGTGAGACCCAGTACTTC,once,TRBJ2-5,TRBD1,TRBV7-8
CASSPTPDSPLHF,TGCGCCAGCAGCCCCACCCCAGATTCACCCCTCCACTTT,.,TRBJ1-6,.,TRBV5-1
CASSLGGQVFSPLHF,TGTGCCAGCAGCTTGGGGGGGCAGGTATTCTCACCCCTCCACTTT,few,TRBJ1-6,.,TRBV5-4
CASSLRIPGELFF,TGTGCCAGCAGCTTAAGGATCCCCGGGGAGCTGTTTTTT,.,TRBJ2-2,.,TRBV7-3
CASRPGQGGEKLFF,TGTGCCAGTAGACCGGGACAGGGAGGCGAAAAACTGTTTTTT,.,TRBJ1-4,TRBD1,TRBV19
CSARGPEKLFF,TGCAGTGCTAGGGGTCCTGAAAAACTGTTTTTT,.,TRBJ1-4,.,TRBV20-1